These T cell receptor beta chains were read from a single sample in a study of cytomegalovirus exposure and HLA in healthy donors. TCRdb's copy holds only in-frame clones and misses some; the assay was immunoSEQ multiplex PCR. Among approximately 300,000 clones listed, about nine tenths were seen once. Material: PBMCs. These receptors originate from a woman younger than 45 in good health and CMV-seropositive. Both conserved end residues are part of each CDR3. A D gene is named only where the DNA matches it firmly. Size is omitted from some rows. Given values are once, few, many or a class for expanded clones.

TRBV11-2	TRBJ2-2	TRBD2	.	CASSLAASGNTGELFF	TGTGCCAGCAGCTTAGCCGCTAGCGGGAACACCGGGGAGCTGTTTTTT
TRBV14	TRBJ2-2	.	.	CASTHWGANTGELFF	TGTGCCAGCACCCATTGGGGGGCGAACACCGGGGAGCTGTTTTTT
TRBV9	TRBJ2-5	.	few	CASSPPRVETQYF	TGTGCCAGCAGTCCCCCCAGGGTGGAGACCCAGTACTTC
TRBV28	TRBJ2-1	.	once	CASSLVYNEQFF	TGTGCCAGCAGCCTAGTCTACAATGAGCAGTTCTTC
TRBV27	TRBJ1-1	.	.	CASSPVSGGEAFF	TGTGCCAGCAGTCCTGTATCGGGGGGAGAAGCTTTCTTT
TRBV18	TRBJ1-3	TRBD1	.	CASSLRQGHSGNTIYF	TGTGCCAGCTCACTTCGACAGGGACACTCTGGAAACACCATATATTTT
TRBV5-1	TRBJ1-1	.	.	CASSLGAGMNTEAFF	TGCGCCAGCAGCCTGGGTGCAGGGATGAACACTGAAGCTTTCTTT
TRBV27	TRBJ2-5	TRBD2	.	CASSFLGAGGQETQYF	TGTGCCAGCAGTTTTCTCGGAGCGGGAGGCCAAGAGACCCAGTACTTC
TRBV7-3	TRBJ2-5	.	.	CASSLLAQETQYF	TGTGCCAGCAGCTTGCTAGCCCAAGAGACCCAGTACTTC
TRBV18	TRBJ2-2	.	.	CASSPQALRRRTGELFF	TGTGCCAGCTCACCACAGGCTCTTCGTCGAAGGACCGGGGAGCTGTTTTTT
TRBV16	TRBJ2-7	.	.	CASSQAGNEQYF	TGTGCCAGCAGCCAGGCCGGAAATGAGCAGTACTTC
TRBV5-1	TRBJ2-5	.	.	CASNPARSRGETQYF	TGCGCCAGCAACCCGGCGAGGTCCCGTGGAGAGACCCAGTACTTC
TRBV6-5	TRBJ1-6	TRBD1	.	CASSPGTGWSPLHF	TGTGCCAGCAGCCCCGGGACAGGTTGGTCACCCCTCCACTTT
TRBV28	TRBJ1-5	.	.	CAIGTLLVQPQHF	TGTGCCATCGGGACCTTGCTTGTCCAGCCCCAGCATTTT
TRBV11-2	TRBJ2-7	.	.	CASSLGSYEQYF	TGTGCCAGCAGCTTAGGTTCGTACGAGCAGTACTTC
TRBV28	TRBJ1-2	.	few	CASSLLGQGYTF	TGTGCCAGCAGTTTATTAGGGCAAGGCTACACCTTC
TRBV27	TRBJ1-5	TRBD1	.	CATGPAGGGNQPQHF	TGTGCCACCGGGCCGGCAGGGGGGGGCAATCAGCCCCAGCATTTT
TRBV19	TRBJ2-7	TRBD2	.	CASSIVASGAYEQYF	TGTGCCAGTAGTATTGTGGCTAGCGGCGCCTACGAGCAGTACTTC
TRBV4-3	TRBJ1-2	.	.	CASSHRERGRGYTF	TGCGCCAGCAGCCACAGGGAGAGGGGCCGTGGCTACACCTTC
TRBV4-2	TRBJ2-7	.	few	CASSQEIILVGEQYF	TGTGCCAGCAGCCAAGAGATCATCCTAGTTGGCGAGCAGTACTTC
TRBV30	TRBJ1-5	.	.	CAWSRTENQPQHF	TGTGCCTGGTCCCGCACCGAGAATCAGCCCCAGCATTTT
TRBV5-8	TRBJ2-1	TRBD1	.	CASSLGTGAYNEQFF	TGTGCCAGCAGCTTGGGGACAGGGGCCTACAATGAGCAGTTCTTC
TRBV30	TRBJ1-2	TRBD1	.	CAWSVPSRQGQRGYTF	TGTGCCTGGAGTGTACCCTCCCGACAGGGGCAAAGGGGCTACACCTTC
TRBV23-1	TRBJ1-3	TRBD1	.	CASSLRQGEGNTIYF	TGCGCCAGCAGTCTAAGGCAGGGGGAGGGAAACACCATATATTTT
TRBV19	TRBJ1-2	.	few	CASSTTGYGYTF	TGTGCCAGTAGCACGACAGGCTATGGCTACACCTTC
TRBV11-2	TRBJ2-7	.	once	CASSLDRGRLGSYEQYF	TGTGCCAGCAGCTTAGACCGAGGGAGGTTGGGCTCCTACGAGCAGTACTTC
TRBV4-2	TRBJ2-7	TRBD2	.	CASGPGLAGTYEQYF	TGTGCCAGCGGGCCCGGGCTAGCGGGGACCTACGAGCAGTACTTC
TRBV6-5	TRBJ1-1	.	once	CASSFRDTPNTEAFF	TGTGCCAGCAGTTTCCGGGACACCCCGAACACTGAAGCTTTCTTT
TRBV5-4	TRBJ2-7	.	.	CASSHSTAGPYEQYF	TGTGCCAGCAGCCACTCAACGGCGGGACCCTACGAGCAGTACTTC